This T cell receptor beta chain was documented in a study of glioma-infiltrating T cells after dendritic cell vaccination listed by TCRdb under 2016. About the investigation overall: The cohort comprised 15 glioblastoma patients from Phase I and II dendritic cell vaccination trials, 9 newly diagnosed and 6 with recurrent disease. Between the early 2000s and the early 2010s, the patients were given dendritic cell vaccination pulsed with autologous tumor lysate. The vaccine consisted of monocyte-derived dendritic cells cultured seven to eight days with IL-4 and GM-CSF, then pulsed overnight with autologous tumor lysate. Each patient was given three intradermal dendritic cell vaccine injections, spaced two weeks apart, in the arm below the axilla. Deep sequencing of TCR beta CDR3 regions was used to quantify tumor-infiltrating lymphocyte content and compare tumor and blood repertoires in dendritic cell-vaccinated glioblastoma patients. Survival after dendritic cell vaccination was correlated with TCR sequencing metrics such as TIL content and the overlap between tumor and blood repertoires.

The sample's time point label, in plain terms: after dendritic cell vaccination, including at tumor progression/relapse. Selection of patients required sufficient residual fresh-frozen tumor tissue and over two years of available survival data. An isocitrate dehydrogenase mutation was not carried by any of the glioblastoma patients, although molecular status was otherwise variable. PBMC collection took place before vaccination, two weeks after the third vaccination, and at tumor progression if progression occurred. Genomic DNA was extracted with the Qiagen DNeasy Blood extraction Kit. Using the immunoSEQ assay, TCRB CDR3 regions were amplified from approximately 1.9 micrograms of genomic DNA, or from all available DNA when less than that was on hand. The multiplex PCR relied on 60 forward primers for TCR V beta segments and 13 reverse primers for J beta segments. Synthetic control templates were spiked into each sample at limiting dilution to estimate reads per starting template. The Illumina HiSeq System generated sequencing reads of 87 bp. The published analysis was carried out like this. PCR and sequencing errors were removed by a nearest neighbor algorithm that merged closely related sequences. TCR overlap was measured as the percentage of unique tumor TCR beta sequences that were also present in the peripheral blood of the same patient. The source is immuneACCESS, and TCRdb retained only in-frame sequences with V and J called. Part of the clones is not carried over; for the studies checked, unresolved V genes explain less than half of this, and the remainder is unexplained. The V and J calls and clone size come from that table; D and trimming were worked out from the DNA. The table for this sample lists around 100,000 clones; over 80% of them were counted only once. The ten largest account for 6.8% of the sample.

Compared with germline, V lacks 0 bases and J lacks 5 bases; bases without a gene match: 13. The CDR3 contains 19 residues, cysteine and phenylalanine counted. The only DNA kept is the CDR3, 57 bases in frame from the first base. The germline V gene encodes CDR1 LNHNV and CDR2 YYDKDF (reference sequence). Only one count was recorded for this clone. It lacks a known antigen. Base-call qualities are not available, and no considerably larger clone is one nucleotide away. The study at large found these results: TCR clonality showed no direct relationship with survival, which suggests that a diverse polyclonal response may be important. Longer time to progression and overall survival after dendritic cell vaccination were predicted by higher estimated pretreatment TIL content. The cohort was small and heterogeneous, few patients had complete blood and tumor sets, and even fewer had initial-recurrent tumor pairs. The response model built on TCR overlap across three groups was characterized as speculative, with prospective validation still needed.

The rearrangement joined TRBV15 to TRBJ1-5; the central 10 bases match TRBD1. Material: blood, obtained after dendritic cell vaccination. The clonotype originates from a human donor with glioblastoma. The CDR3 protein is CATSRDSDRGNRGDQPQHF. The sequenced DNA is TGTGCCACCAGCAGAGATTCGGACAGGGGGAACAGGGGCGATCAGCCCCAGCATTTT.